The next 18 T cell receptor beta chains were all read from a single sample in a study of cytomegalovirus exposure and HLA in healthy donors. The assay was immunoSEQ multiplex PCR, and TCRdb's table has in-frame clones only and misses some. The data show tens of thousands of clones, around 90% seen once. The sequencing sample was made of PBMCs. The receptor source for this set is a woman between 18 and 30 years old in good health and CMV-seropositive.

V gene TRBV2 combines with J gene TRBJ2-5; 7 nucleotides line up with TRBD1. CDR3 length equals 17 residues. The junction had 11 bases not matched to a gene; V was cut back by 1 base and J by 3 bases. The germline gives CDR1 SNHLY, CDR2 FYNNEI. The CDR3 spells CASSEEVVGTEKETQYF. The CDR3, as DNA: TGTGCCAGCAGTGAAGAGGTGGTCGGGACAGAAAAAGAGACCCAGTACTTC.

The CDR3 reads CASSLASRLALQETQYF. In DNA form, the CDR3 reads TGTGCCAGCAGCTTAGCGTCAAGACTAGCACTCCAAGAGACCCAGTACTTC. The chain recombines TRBV7-9 with TRBJ2-5, with TRBD2 matching over 7 bases. Germline loops: CDR1 SEHNR, CDR2 FQNEAQ (reference sequence). The CDR3 sequence is 17 residues long. With V trimmed by 0 bases and J by 1 base, 8 bases remained unmatched.

The rearrangement joins TRBV28 to TRBJ2-2, with a tentative D call TRBD1 (6 bases). Germline assignment: CDR1 MDHEN and CDR2 SYDVKM. Trimming stripped 5 bases from V and 4 bases from J, with 14 bases between. The CDR3 extends over 15 amino acids. For the CDR3, the DNA is TGTGCCAGCAGTCCCTTGACAGGACTCACCGGGGAGCTGTTTTTT. Translating it yields CASSPLTGLTGELFF. The full variable domain, its missing parts supplied by reference TRBV28 and TRBJ2-2, is DVKVTQSSRYLVKRTGEKVFLECVQDMDHENMFWYRQDPGLGLRLIYFSYDVKMKEKGDIPEGYSVSREKKERFSLILESASTNQTSMYLCASSPLTGLTGELFFGEGSRLTVL.

This chain uses TRBV6-4 with TRBJ1-1; 9 bases agree with TRBD1. After removal of 8 bases from V and 5 bases from J, the junction contained 15 bases not matched to a gene. In germline, CDR1 is MRHNA, CDR2 SNTAGT. The CDR3 extends over 16 amino acids. The CDR3 loop reads CASRPRDRDLGTEAFF. DNA for the CDR3: TGTGCCAGCCGACCCCGGGACAGGGATTTGGGAACTGAAGCTTTCTTT.

This clone came up once. The rearrangement uses TRBV5-8 and TRBJ2-7; the match to TRBD2 covers 10 bases. The junction had 19 bases not matched to a gene; V was cut back by 7 bases and J by 3 bases. This CDR3 spans 18 amino acids. Germline-derived CDR1 and CDR2 are SGHTS and YDEGEE. The CDR3 DNA is TGTGCCAGCGCCCGGGCTAGCGGGAGTAAGGCTGCGATCTACGAGCAGTACTTC. It yields the protein CASARASGSKAAIYEQYF.

The V gene is TRBV4-1, the J gene TRBJ2-7; 7 bases map to TRBD1. The V and J ends lost 1 base and 3 bases, in that order; junction bases with no gene match: 3. The germline gives CDR1 MGHRA, CDR2 YSYEKL. The CDR3 has 14 residues. The CDR3 region is CASSQVDRNYEQYF. The DNA of the CDR3 is TGCGCCAGCAGCCAAGTGGACAGGAACTACGAGCAGTACTTC.

There are a few counts of this clone. The chain has TRBV5-6 and TRBJ1-5; D gene unclear. From germline, CDR1 is SGHDT and CDR2 YYEEEE. The CDR3 runs 13 residues. V was cut by 2 bases and J by 6 bases, with 9 bases left in between. CDR3 DNA: TGTGCCAGCAGCTTCGAGGGAGGTCAGCCCCAGCATTTT. Its protein is CASSFEGGQPQHF.

This chain uses TRBV25-1 with TRBJ2-7, with D possibly matching TRBD1 (6 bases). Germline V gene sequence: CDR1 MGHDK, CDR2 SYGVNS. The CDR3 totals 14 residues. V was pared by 5 bases and J by 3 bases, with 14 bases between. The CDR3 loop is CASSSPGVNYEQYF. CDR3 nucleotides: TGTGCCAGCAGTAGCCCAGGGGTGAACTACGAGCAGTACTTC.

The V and J genes are TRBV10-2 and TRBJ2-1, with D tentatively TRBD2 (5 bases). Germline V CDR1 and CDR2: WSHSY, SAAADI. The V gene lost 5 bases and the J gene lost 4 bases, with 9 bases spanning the gap. The CDR3 extends over 13 amino acids. The CDR3 coding sequence is TGCGCCAGCAGTCTAGCCGGATACAATGAGCAGTTCTTC. Protein product: CASSLAGYNEQFF.

The chain couples TRBV18 to TRBJ2-7; 9 nucleotides line up with TRBD1. The CDR3 covers 18 residues. The J segment lost 4 bases and the V segment lost 3 bases, leaving 16 bases of the junction unmatched. CDR1 and CDR2 from the germline V gene are KGHSH and LQKENI. DNA of the CDR3: TGTGCCAGCTCACCGAGGTTTACAGGGGGCGTCCGAGGGTACGAGCAGTACTTC. It encodes CASSPRFTGGVRGYEQYF.

This clone was picked up one time. The chain employs TRBV27 and TRBJ2-1, with 12 bases aligning to TRBD2. CDR3 length: 15 amino acids. V dropped 5 bases and J dropped 6; count of bases not matched to a gene: 5. CDR1 MNHEY and CDR2 SMNVEV come from the germline V gene (reference sequence). As DNA, the CDR3 is TGTGCCAGCAGTCCCGGGACTAGCGGGTCCAATGAGCAGTTCTTC. As protein: CASSPGTSGSNEQFF.

V is TRBV30 and J is TRBJ1-6, with a tentative D call TRBD1 (6 bases). CDR3 size: 16 residues. With 3 bases removed from V and 9 bases from J, the gap between germline ends came to 21 bases. Germline CDR1 is GTSNPN and CDR2 is SVGIG (reference sequence). The CDR3 DNA is TGTGCCTGGAGGGCCATCGTACAGGGAAATCGTTCACCCCTCCACTTT. It codes for CAWRAIVQGNRSPLHF.

This clone was detected only once. The rearrangement links TRBV2 to TRBJ2-5; D gene uncertain. The germline V gene has CDR1 SNHLY and CDR2 FYNNEI. The V end was cut by 6 bases, the J end by 5 bases, with 19 bases between. The CDR3 is 15 residues long. The CDR3 nucleotides are TGTGCCAGCAGCGCGATTGACCTGCCCGGGGAGACCCAGTACTTC. Translated, it gives CASSAIDLPGETQYF.

The rearrangement links TRBV19 to TRBJ2-7, with a possible D match to TRBD1 (5 bases). Trimming removed 6 bases at V and 0 bases at J, with 9 bases between. The germline V gene has CDR1 LNHDA and CDR2 SQIVND (reference sequence). CDR3 size: 13 residues. CDR3 loop: CASSKTDSYEQYF. The CDR3, as DNA: TGTGCCAGTAGCAAGACAGACTCCTACGAGCAGTACTTC. Complete variable domain (other parts from reference TRBV19 and TRBJ2-7): DGGITQSPKYLFRKEGQNVTLSCEQNLNHDAMYWYRQDPGQGLRLIYYSQIVNDFQKGDIAEGYSVSREKKESFPLTVTSAQKNPTAFYLCASSKTDSYEQYFGPGTRLTVT.

The table lists this clone with a count of one. V is TRBV6-1 and J is TRBJ1-4, with 8 bases aligning to TRBD1. The V segment lost 3 bases and the J segment 3 bases; nucleotides outside the gene matches: 6. This CDR3 is built from 16 residues. Germline CDR1 MNHNS, CDR2 SASEGT. This CDR3 reads CASSEGQAGSNEKLFF. The CDR3 DNA reads as TGTGCCAGCAGTGAGGGACAGGCGGGATCTAATGAAAAACTGTTTTTT.

This chain connects TRBV11-2 to TRBJ1-4; the D is unclear. The CDR3 has 14 residues. The ends were cut back, 2 bases at V and 8 bases at J, with 12 bases in the middle. Germline values: CDR1 SGHAT, CDR2 FQNNGV. This CDR3 is CASSLRFGGEKLFF. The DNA of the CDR3 is TGTGCCAGCAGCTTAAGGTTTGGCGGGGAAAAACTGTTTTTT.

This chain joins TRBV11-2 and TRBJ2-7; D perhaps matches TRBD1 (6 bases). Trimming cost V 1 base and J 3 bases, with 13 bases left between them. Germline CDR1 SGHAT, CDR2 FQNNGV. The CDR3 sequence is 15 residues long. As DNA, the CDR3 is TGTGCCAGCAGCTTAGCGGACAGTGGGATCTACGAGCAGTACTTC. This encodes CASSLADSGIYEQYF.

This chain links TRBV5-6 with TRBJ1-4; TRBD1 matches 7 bases. This CDR3 is built from 15 residues. Unmatched junction bases numbered 10, after V lost 4 bases and J lost 7 bases. Germline V gene lookup returns CDR1 SGHDT and CDR2 YYEEEE. CDR3 sequence reads: CASSNPDRAGEKLFF. The CDR3 coding sequence is TGTGCCAGCAGCAACCCCGACAGGGCGGGTGAAAAACTGTTTTTT.